Shown below are 11 T cell receptor beta chains from a single sample sequenced in a study of preoperative IRX-2 immunotherapy in early breast cancer. Treatment: preoperative locoregional IRX-2 cytokine immunotherapy. Sequencing was performed with immunoSEQ multiplex PCR; in TCRdb, only in-frame clones are kept and a portion is missing. The sample comprises roughly 6,200 clones, around 70% of which are singletons, and around 20% rests with the top ten. Material: tumor tissue, obtained before IRX-2 immunotherapy. The receptors were sampled from a human donor with breast cancer.

V usage is TRBV6-8 and J usage is TRBJ1-2; D is perhaps TRBD1 (6 bases). The germline V gene has CDR1 MNHGY and CDR2 SAAAGT. V lost 10 bases and J lost 8, with 20 bases in between. The CDR3 is 13 residues long. CDR3 residues: CATQRQERGGYTF. The CDR3 region has the DNA TGTGCCACTCAACGACAGGAGAGAGGCGGCTACACCTTC.

The chain uses TRBV1 and TRBJ1-1; the DNA was not compared with TRBD1, the D call given in the table. TRBV1 represents a pseudogene. There are 15 residues in the CDR3. The CDR3 region is CASSLGAVMNTEAFF. In DNA, the CDR3 is TGCGCCAGCAGCTTGGGGGCCGTGATGAACACTGAAGCTTTCTTT.

The rearrangement links TRBV11-3 to TRBJ1-5, with D hard to call. The CDR3 totals 16 residues. Germline CDR1 reads SGHNT; CDR2 reads YENEEA. Trimming stripped 5 bases from V and 1 base from J, with 15 bases between. The CDR3 loop reads CASSQTLTGSNQPQHF. The CDR3 DNA reads as TGTGCCAGCAGCCAAACCCTTACGGGGAGCAATCAGCCCCAGCATTTT.

The CDR3 coding sequence is TGCGCCAGCAGCATCGGACAGGGTGGTCAGCCCCAGCATTTT. Protein: CASSIGQGGQPQHF. V is TRBV5-1 and J is TRBJ1-5; 8 nucleotides line up with TRBD1. CDR1 is SGHRS, CDR2 YFSETQ, per germline. V was pared by 4 bases and J by 6 bases, with 6 bases of the junction left unmatched. The CDR3 consists of 14 residues.

V is TRBV19 and J is TRBJ2-5, with D maybe TRBD2 (6 bases). From germline, CDR1 is LNHDA and CDR2 SQIVND (reference sequence). The CDR3 consists of 15 residues. Trimming took 6 bases from V and 5 from J, leaving 19 bases between them. In DNA form, the CDR3 reads TGTGCCAGTAGCGATAGACTAGACTTGATCGAGACCCAGTACTTC. Translation: CASSDRLDLIETQYF.

To note about this clone: One end of the junction is discordant with germline, which a read error may explain. This chain links TRBV7-7 with TRBJ2-2; 11 nucleotides align to TRBD2. This CDR3 spans 16 amino acids. The germline V gene has CDR1 SSHAT and CDR2 FNYEAQ (reference sequence). The CDR3 sequence: CASSPGLAGNTGELFF. DNA of the CDR3: TGTGCTAGCAGCCCAGGACTAGCGGGGAACACCGGGGAGCTGTTTTTT.

The rearrangement joins TRBV11-3 to TRBJ1-4, with D hard to call. The CDR3 consists of 15 residues. The V and J ends lost 5 bases and 5 bases respectively, with 15 bases between them. Looked up from germline, CDR1 is SGHNT and CDR2 is YENEEA. CDR3 residues: CASSPQGGLNEKLFF. In DNA, the CDR3 is TGTGCCAGCAGCCCACAAGGAGGCTTAAATGAAAAACTGTTTTTT.

CDR3 in DNA: TGTGCCAGCTCGTCCACCGGGGACAGCGGAATGAACACTGAAGCTTTCTTT. Translating gives CASSSTGDSGMNTEAFF. This chain joins TRBV18 and TRBJ1-1; 7 bases line up with TRBD1. The CDR3 spans 17 residues. Germline lookup yields CDR1 KGHSH and CDR2 LQKENI. The V gene end was trimmed by 6 bases and the J gene end by 0 bases; junction bases not matched to a gene: 13. Filled out from reference TRBV18 and TRBJ1-1, the complete variable domain reads NAGVMQNPRHLVRRRGQEARLRCSPMKGHSHVYWYRQLPEEGLKFMVYLQKENIIDESGMPKERFSAEFPKEGPSILRIQQVVRGDSAAYFCASSSTGDSGMNTEAFFGQGTRLTVV.

J is TRBJ2-7 and V is TRBV23-1; the match to TRBD2 covers 7 bases. TRBV23-1 is classed as an ORF, of uncertain function. The length of the CDR3 is 14 residues. The V and J ends lost 6 bases and 7 bases, in that order; junction bases with no gene match: 12. The chain's CDR3 is CASSPEAGRGEQYF. CDR3 bases: TGCGCCAGCAGCCCGGAAGCGGGGCGGGGAGAGCAGTACTTC.

The rearrangement uses TRBV18 and TRBJ2-3; 8 bases fit TRBD2. V trimming: 3 bases; J trimming: 2 bases; junction bases outside the gene matches: 10. The CDR3 is made up of 17 amino acids. The germline V gene encodes CDR1 KGHSH and CDR2 LQKENI. The CDR3 DNA reads as TGTGCCAGCTCACCTGCTATCGGGGGGGGTCTCACAGATACGCAGTATTTT. Amino acid sequence: CASSPAIGGGLTDTQYF.

The chain employs TRBV7-6 and TRBJ2-1; the match to TRBD2 covers 13 bases. With 6 bases clipped from V and 3 bases from J, the junction kept 11 bases outside the gene matches. The CDR3 is made up of 18 amino acids. Germline-derived CDR1 and CDR2 are SGHVS and FNYEAQ. CDR3 bases: TGTGCCAGCAGTTCCCAAGGACTAGCGGGGGTGATCTACAATGAGCAGTTCTTC. Translating it yields CASSSQGLAGVIYNEQFF.